This T cell receptor (beta chain) is drawn from a study of T cells in Graves' hyperthyroidism and ophthalmopathy. Uncontrolled infections, other autoimmune diseases, pregnancy or lactation led to exclusion of patients. CDR3 length: 15 residues. V lost 2 bases and J lost 7; bases outside the gene matches: 6. CDR1 is SEHNR, CDR2 FQNEAQ, per germline (reference sequence). The source material, RNA transcripts, was used to amplify TCR beta CDR3 regions. First-round RT-PCR with HTBI primers amplified the TCR CDR3 region. Using its own MiXCR run on the multiplex PCR reads, TCRdb lists one record per CDR3 protein. The data show about 640,000 distinct CDR3 sequences, approximately 14% seen once.

The sequence was obtained from a woman between 45 and 65 years old with Graves' ophthalmopathy. The rearrangement joins TRBV7-9 to TRBJ1-1, with 11 bases matching TRBD1. Sequenced sample: blood. In DNA, the CDR3 is TGTGCCAGCAGCTTATTAAGGACAGGGGGCAATGAAGCTTTCTTT. Amino acid sequence: CASSLLRTGGNEAFF.